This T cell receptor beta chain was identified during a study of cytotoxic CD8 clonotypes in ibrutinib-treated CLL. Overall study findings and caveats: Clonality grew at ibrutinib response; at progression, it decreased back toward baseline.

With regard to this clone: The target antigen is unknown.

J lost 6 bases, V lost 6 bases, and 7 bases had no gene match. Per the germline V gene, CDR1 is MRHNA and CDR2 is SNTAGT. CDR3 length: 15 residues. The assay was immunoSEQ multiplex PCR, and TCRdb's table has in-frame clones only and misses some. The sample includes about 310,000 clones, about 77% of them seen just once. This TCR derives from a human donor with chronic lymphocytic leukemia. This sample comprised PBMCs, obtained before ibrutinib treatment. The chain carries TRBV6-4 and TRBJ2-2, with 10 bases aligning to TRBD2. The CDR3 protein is CASRPLAGAPGELFF. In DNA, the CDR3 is TGTGCCAGCAGACCTCTAGCGGGAGCGCCCGGGGAGCTGTTTTTT.